Described below is a single TCR beta chain sequence and its context. CDR1 is SGHVS, CDR2 FQNEAQ, per germline. There are 15 residues in the CDR3. The V and J ends lost 5 bases and 6 bases, in that order; junction bases with no gene match: 4. Some clones are missing from TCRdb's copy, which holds only in-frame ones; the method was immunoSEQ multiplex PCR. The sample includes 25,000 to 30,000 clones, just over 85% seen only once; the top ten take 16%. The sample belongs to a study of blood T cell repertoires in COVID-19. The chain recombines TRBV7-8 with TRBJ2-1, with 13 bases matching TRBD2. The sequenced material came from peripheral blood. The receptor was derived from a man aged 65-85 years with acute or convalescent COVID-19. CDR3 nucleotide sequence: TGTGCCAGCAGCCGGACTAGCGGGAGTCCCAATGAGCAGTTCTTC. Encoded protein: CASSRTSGSPNEQFF.